The T cell receptor beta chain described here comes from a study of shared clonotypes between healthy human individuals. Each subset's genomic DNA was shared equally among a number of immunoSEQ plates. Profiled with immunoSEQ multiplex PCR; TCRdb holds only in-frame clones, not every one. This table has some 2,000,000 clones, approximately 96% appearing once. This clone was counted once. The clonotype comes from a man younger than 35 in good health. The source material was naive CD4+ T cells sorted from blood. Subset described: CD45RA+ positively selected.

For the CDR3, the DNA is TGTGCCAGCAGACCTAGCGGGAGCAAAACCGGGGAGCTGTTTTTT. Protein: CASRPSGSKTGELFF. This chain uses TRBV2 with TRBJ2-2; 10 nucleotides align to TRBD2. V lost 6 bases, J lost 5 bases, and 6 bases stayed unmatched. The CDR3 covers 15 residues. Germline CDR1 SNHLY, CDR2 FYNNEI.